Following are 28 T cell receptor beta chains from one sample sequenced in a study of T cell responses to AZD1222 COVID-19 vaccine. Profiled with immunoSEQ multiplex PCR; TCRdb holds only in-frame clones, not every one. The sample has 170,000 or so clones; 85% to 95% are singletons. The material sequenced was peripheral blood, taken on day 0 of AZD1222 vaccination. The receptors come from an adult in good health.

The chain employs TRBV19 and TRBJ2-7; possible D gene TRBD1, 6 bases. With 5 bases removed from V and 5 bases from J, the gap between germline ends came to 13 bases. The CDR3 consists of 13 residues. CDR1 is LNHDA, CDR2 SQIVND, per germline (reference sequence). The CDR3 region is CASSFRDTHEQYF. CDR3 DNA sequence: TGTGCCAGTAGTTTCCGGGACACTCACGAGCAGTACTTC.

The chain has TRBV2 and TRBJ1-5; TRBD1 matches at 7 bases. J gave up 5 bases and V 4 bases, and 5 bases lay outside the gene matches. The germline CDR1 and CDR2 sequences are SNHLY and FYNNEI. The CDR3 has 14 residues. This CDR3 reads CASSVLTGDQPQHF. Written as DNA, the CDR3 is TGTGCCAGCAGTGTTCTTACAGGGGATCAGCCCCAGCATTTT.

V is TRBV21-1 and J is TRBJ2-1; TRBD2 is the table's D call and was not checked against the DNA. TRBV21-1 is classified as a pseudogene. CDR3 length: 16 residues. The CDR3 bases are TGTGCCAGCAGCAAAGTACTAGCGGGACCCTACAATGAGCAGTTCTTC. It yields the protein CASSKVLAGPYNEQFF.

The rearrangement joins TRBV10-3 to TRBJ1-3, with D maybe TRBD1 (6 bases). Germline CDR1 ENHRY, CDR2 SYGVKD. V was shortened by 5 bases and J by 0 bases, with 14 bases between the two germline ends. The CDR3 spans 16 residues. The CDR3 DNA reads as TGTGCCATCAGTTATTACCGGGACATCTCTGGAAACACCATATATTTT. It translates to CAISYYRDISGNTIYF.

This clone was picked up one time. The chain has TRBV13 and TRBJ2-7; D could derive from TRBD1 or TRBD2 (5 bases each). The CDR3 spans 14 residues. Per the germline V gene, CDR1 is PRHDT and CDR2 is FYEKMQ (reference sequence). Trimming cost V 5 bases and J 0 bases, with 11 bases left between them. The CDR3 reads CASSLRGPSYEQYF. DNA of the CDR3: TGTGCCAGCAGCCTAAGGGGACCCTCCTACGAGCAGTACTTC. Drawing the rest from reference TRBV13 and TRBJ2-7, the complete variable domain is AAGVIQSPRHLIKEKRETATLKCYPIPRHDTVYWYQQGPGQDPQFLISFYEKMQSDKGSIPDRFSAQQFSDYHSELNMSSLELGDSALYFCASSLRGPSYEQYFGPGTRLTVT.

The chain couples TRBV30 to TRBJ2-6; D remains ambiguous. The CDR3 consists of 17 residues. The V gene's germline CDR1 is GTSNPN and CDR2 SVGIG (reference sequence). With 4 bases removed from V and 0 bases from J, the gap between germline ends came to 16 bases. This CDR3 reads CAWTALNPYSGANVLTF. The CDR3 DNA sequence: TGTGCCTGGACCGCACTCAACCCGTACTCTGGGGCCAACGTCCTGACTTTC.

The rearrangement links TRBV11-2 to TRBJ1-2, with 7 bases that match TRBD1. The CDR3 sequence is 14 residues long. The germline V gene encodes CDR1 SGHAT and CDR2 FQNNGV. V lost 1 base, J lost 5 bases, and 4 bases stayed unmatched. CDR3 loop: CASSLVETGYGYTF. For the CDR3, the DNA is TGTGCCAGCAGCTTAGTAGAGACAGGGTATGGCTACACCTTC.

The chain joins TRBV5-1 to TRBJ1-2; D gene ambiguous. Trimming removed 0 bases at V and 1 base at J, with 4 bases between. The CDR3 length is 13 residues. CDR1 and CDR2 (germline): SGHRS, YFSETQ. The CDR3 DNA reads TGCGCCAGCAGCTTGGACAGTAACTATGGCTACACCTTC. Its protein is CASSLDSNYGYTF.

The J gene is TRBJ1-3, the V gene TRBV4-3; D not certain. V was clipped by 1 base and J by 0 bases, with 16 bases between them. The CDR3 spans 18 residues. Germline loops: CDR1 LGHNA, CDR2 YSLEER. CDR3 coding DNA: TGCGCCAGCAGCCAAGGTCCCCCCAGAGAGAGCTCTGGAAACACCATATATTTT. This codes for CASSQGPPRESSGNTIYF.

This clone occurred once. The rearrangement joins TRBV11-3 to TRBJ2-2, with 9 bases aligning to TRBD2. The CDR3 spans 15 residues. CDR1 and CDR2 (germline): SGHNT, YENEEA. The V segment lost 4 bases and the J segment 7 bases; nucleotides outside the gene matches: 7. CDR3 amino acids: CASSYLRGGGGELFF. CDR3 bases: TGTGCCAGCAGCTATCTGCGGGGGGGCGGCGGGGAGCTGTTTTTT.

For the CDR3, the DNA is TGTGCCAGCAGCTCACACACCCCGTATCAGGGGCCCAGCAATCAGCCCCAGCATTTT. Protein sequence: CASSSHTPYQGPSNQPQHF. The V call is TRBV27, the J call TRBJ1-5; D possibly corresponds to TRBD1 (6 bases). The CDR3 covers 19 residues. Trimming cost V 6 bases and J 1 base, with 25 bases left between them. CDR1 and CDR2 from the germline V gene are MNHEY and SMNVEV (reference sequence).

This chain connects TRBV19 to TRBJ1-4; TRBD1 might be the D (5 bases). Germline V lookup: CDR1 LNHDA, CDR2 SQIVND (reference sequence). This CDR3 has 13 amino acids. V shed 6 bases and J shed 3 bases, with 8 bases lying between them. As DNA, the CDR3 is TGTGCCAGTAGAAGGGGCCCTAATGAAAAACTGTTTTTT. Protein product: CASRRGPNEKLFF.

The CDR3 DNA is TGTGCCAGCAGTCGCGCCGGGGGGCAGTCGAACTATGGCTACACCTTC. Translated, it gives CASSRAGGQSNYGYTF. The V call is TRBV2, the J call TRBJ1-2; possible D gene TRBD1, 6 bases. The CDR3 is 16 amino acids. The germline V gene has CDR1 SNHLY and CDR2 FYNNEI. V lost 5 bases to trimming and J lost 2 bases, with 18 bases between them.

The V gene is TRBV11-3, the J gene TRBJ2-1, with a possible D match to TRBD2 (5 bases). Trimming removed 3 bases at V and 3 bases at J, with 12 bases between. Germline CDR1 SGHNT, CDR2 YENEEA. The CDR3 totals 15 residues. Here the CDR3 reads CASSFRGAYYNEQFF. The CDR3 region has the DNA TGTGCCAGCAGCTTCCGGGGAGCCTACTACAATGAGCAGTTCTTC.

The rearrangement joins TRBV10-2 to TRBJ1-1; TRBD1 might be the D (5 bases). The germline V gene has CDR1 WSHSY and CDR2 SAAADI. CDR3 size: 14 residues. V was clipped by 2 bases and J by 4 bases, with 11 bases between them. The CDR3 nucleotides are TGCGCCAGCAGTGAGAGGACGGGGCGCACTGAAGCTTTCTTT. It specifies CASSERTGRTEAFF.

The chain combines TRBV18 with TRBJ1-2; D is uncertain. The V end lost 3 bases, the J end lost 8 bases, and 25 bases lay between the germline ends. The CDR3 spans 17 residues. Germline V gene data show CDR1 as KGHSH and CDR2 as LQKENI. The CDR3 coding sequence is TGTGCCAGCTCACCGTCGGGCAATACCAAAAGTGCGTCCGGCTACACCTTC. Its protein is CASSPSGNTKSASGYTF.

The V and J genes are TRBV19 and TRBJ1-2, with D uncertain. CDR1 and CDR2 from the germline V gene are LNHDA and SQIVND (reference sequence). The CDR3 spans 14 residues. V lost 7 bases to trimming and J lost 3 bases, with 15 bases between them. Here the CDR3 DNA reads TGTGCCAGTACCCGGGCCCCTGGGGACTATGGCTACACCTTC. Translating it yields CASTRAPGDYGYTF. Looking up the rest from reference TRBV19 and TRBJ1-2 gives the full variable domain: DGGITQSPKYLFRKEGQNVTLSCEQNLNHDAMYWYRQDPGQGLRLIYYSQIVNDFQKGDIAEGYSVSREKKESFPLTVTSAQKNPTAFYLCASTRAPGDYGYTFGSGTRLTVV.

CDR3 loop: CSVDGHRSGGETQYF. For the CDR3, the DNA is TGCAGCGTTGATGGCCATCGAAGCGGGGGAGAGACCCAGTACTTC. The rearrangement links TRBV29-1 to TRBJ2-5; 8 nucleotides match TRBD2. Unmatched junction bases numbered 10, after V lost 3 bases and J lost 4 bases. The CDR3 consists of 15 residues. Germline CDR1 is SQVTM and CDR2 is ANQGSEA.

This chain links TRBV2 with TRBJ2-3; a weak D match, TRBD1 (5 bases). Germline values: CDR1 SNHLY, CDR2 FYNNEI. CDR3 length: 15 amino acids. The V end was cut by 7 bases, the J end by 2 bases, with 16 bases between. The CDR3 DNA sequence: TGTGCCAGCACCTCCGACAGAGCCAACACAGATACGCAGTATTTT. The encoded protein is CASTSDRANTDTQYF.

The V and J genes are TRBV6-1 and TRBJ1-2, with D unclear. CDR3 length: 16 residues. The germline V and J ends were trimmed by 2 bases and 2 bases, with 15 bases remaining between them. CDR1 and CDR2 from the germline V gene are MNHNS and SASEGT. The CDR3 is CASSENVGLGNYGYTF. As DNA, the CDR3 is TGTGCCAGCAGTGAAAACGTAGGGTTAGGGAACTATGGCTACACCTTC.

This sequence joins TRBV5-1 and TRBJ2-1; 11 bases match TRBD2. From germline, CDR1 is SGHRS and CDR2 YFSETQ. Trimming cost V 4 bases and J 7 bases; bases outside gene matches: 16. The CDR3 extends over 18 amino acids. The CDR3 nucleotides are TGCGCCAGCAGCCTACCTACTAGCGGGGGTGGGTTTAGGAATGAGCAGTTCTTC. This codes for CASSLPTSGGGFRNEQFF.

The chain uses TRBV18 and TRBJ2-7; D perhaps matches TRBD2 (6 bases). The CDR3 sequence is 12 residues long. CDR1 KGHSH and CDR2 LQKENI come from the germline V gene. Trimming took off 3 bases at V and 6 bases at J, with 9 bases between the two ends. The CDR3 nucleotides read TGTGCCAGCTCACCTCTCGGGGGCGAGCAGTACTTC. The encoded protein is CASSPLGGEQYF.

V usage is TRBV28 and J usage is TRBJ2-3, with D unclear. The V and J ends lost 6 bases and 0 bases respectively, with 7 bases between them. Germline-derived CDR1 and CDR2 are MDHEN and SYDVKM. The CDR3 runs to 13 residues. The CDR3 DNA reads as TGTGCCAGCAGGAAAACTAGCACAGATACGCAGTATTTT. This encodes CASRKTSTDTQYF.

V is TRBV30 and J is TRBJ1-3; the D gene is possibly TRBD1 (5 bases). This CDR3 is 13 amino acids long. With 2 bases removed from V and 0 bases from J, the gap between germline ends came to 5 bases. CDR1 and CDR2 from the germline V gene are GTSNPN and SVGIG (reference sequence). This CDR3 reads CAWSRGSGNTIYF. DNA for the CDR3: TGTGCCTGGAGTAGGGGCTCTGGAAACACCATATATTTT. The full variable domain, completed using reference TRBV30 and TRBJ1-3, is SQTIHQWPATLVQPVGSPLSLECTVEGTSNPNLYWYRQAAGRGLQLLFYSVGIGQISSEVPQNLSASRPQDRQFILSSKKLLLSDSGFYLCAWSRGSGNTIYFGEGSWLTVV.

The rearrangement links TRBV6-5 to TRBJ1-1; 8 bases align to TRBD1. Germline CDR1 and CDR2: MNHEY and SVGAGI. CDR3 length: 16 amino acids. V dropped 0 bases and J dropped 4; count of bases not matched to a gene: 7. CDR3 in amino acids: CASSYSQGVVGTEAFF. CDR3 in DNA: TGTGCCAGCAGTTACTCACAGGGGGTGGTAGGCACTGAAGCTTTCTTT.

V is TRBV28 and J is TRBJ1-5; D possibly corresponds to TRBD1 (5 bases). Germline CDR1 reads MDHEN; CDR2 reads SYDVKM. The CDR3 runs 14 residues. V was trimmed by 3 bases and J by 8 bases, leaving 14 bases between them. CDR3 bases: TGTGCCAGCAGTTTCCAGGGACCAGTTGAGCCCCAGCATTTT. Protein: CASSFQGPVEPQHF.

The chain carries TRBV11-3 and TRBJ2-1; 7 bases align to TRBD1. This CDR3 spans 15 amino acids. CDR1 is SGHNT and CDR2 is YENEEA in the germline V gene. V trimming: 3 bases; J trimming: 6 bases; junction bases outside the gene matches: 8. This CDR3 reads CASSFRDRAANEQFF. The CDR3 DNA follows: TGTGCCAGCAGCTTCCGGGACAGAGCGGCCAATGAGCAGTTCTTC.

This clone was counted a single time. The sample has other DNA sequences that encode this CDR3 too. The CDR3: CASSLTGPSTDTQYF. In DNA, the CDR3 is TGCGCCAGCAGCTTGACAGGGCCTAGCACAGATACGCAGTATTTT. The rearrangement links TRBV5-1 to TRBJ2-3; D may be TRBD1 (6 bases). The V and J ends lost 1 base and 0 bases respectively, with 9 bases between them. This CDR3 has 15 residues. The germline V gene has CDR1 SGHRS and CDR2 YFSETQ.